Given below is one T cell receptor beta chain in context. What it binds is not known. This sample stems from a study of post-analysis software for immune sequencing data. Study-wide results and limits: Patients with multiple sclerosis recorded significantly lower normalized Chao1 diversity than controls, the study found.

Germline values: CDR1 MNHNS, CDR2 SASEGT. The V and J ends lost 4 bases and 7 bases respectively, with 26 bases between them. The CDR3 extends over 19 amino acids. Every TCR beta cDNA library bore unique molecular identifiers. TCRdb reprocessed the PCR reads with MiXCR, giving one entry per CDR3 protein. The sample yields 150,000 to 200,000 distinct CDR3 sequences, around 34% seen once. The J gene is TRBJ1-6, the V gene TRBV6-1, with D maybe TRBD1 (5 bases). This clonotype was obtained from a girl aged 5-17 years with multiple sclerosis. Sequenced here: blood, sampled after autologous hematopoietic stem cell transplantation. The CDR3 DNA reads TGTGCCAGCAGTGGACCCGGGCCCGGGCGGGGGGTGTGGAATTCACCCCTCCACTTT. Amino acid sequence: CASSGPGPGRGVWNSPLHF.